This record looks at one T cell receptor beta chain sequence and its context. As yet, its antigen is unknown. Looked up from germline, CDR1 is SEHNR and CDR2 is FQNEAQ (reference sequence). Trimming pared 0 bases from V and 2 bases from J, leaving 9 bases between. The CDR3 totals 15 residues. This sample is part of a study of cytomegalovirus exposure and HLA in healthy donors. Study background: As released early, the data held 65 million to 90 million unique TCRs from HLA-typed donors. Overall study results and limits: In vitro testing confirmed a few CMV-associated chains as specific for CMV antigens. Despite most TCR sequences being rare, some public TCRs occurred in many donors. Later on, a genetic analysis was performed. It linked a missense variant in DCLRE1C with V- and J-gene trimming of TCR beta.

PCR was performed using 60 Vbeta and 13 Jbeta primers. Sequencing used immunoSEQ multiplex PCR; TCRdb keeps in-frame clones, though not all of them. The sample lists just under 150,000 clones; 80% were seen once. The sequenced sample was PBMCs. This sequence originates from a woman aged 25 to 39 in good health and CMV-seronegative. The chain combines TRBV7-9 with TRBJ2-3, with D possibly TRBD2 on 6 matching bases. The CDR3 reads CASSLAAGTTDTQYF. CDR3 DNA: TGTGCCAGCAGCTTAGCGGCGGGGACCACAGATACGCAGTATTTT.